This T cell receptor beta chain stems from a study of Graves' ophthalmopathy and Graves' hyperthyroidism. Study as a whole: Before any treatment, peripheral blood was taken at the initial diagnosis.

This CDR3 spans 14 amino acids. Per the germline V gene, CDR1 is SGHRS and CDR2 is YFSETQ. The junction had 6 bases not matched to a gene; V was cut back by 7 bases and J by 0 bases. The study excluded patients with other autoimmune diseases, uncontrolled infections, pregnancy or lactation. Study-wide points: A roughly 80% specificity and just under 90% sensitivity were achieved by a 13-signature model that separated ophthalmopathy from stable hyperthyroidism.

Amplified TCR beta CDR3 regions were obtained using RNA transcripts as template. A first-round RT-PCR used HTBI primers, followed by a second-round multiplex PCR. From the multiplex PCR reads, TCRdb called clonotypes with MiXCR, one entry per CDR3 protein. The sample comprises fewer than 600,000 distinct CDR3 sequences, approximately 15% of which are singletons, and about 9.4% rests with the top ten. Many counts were recorded for this clonotype. Its cognate antigen is unknown. The sequenced sample was blood. This receptor was identified in a woman aged 25 to 39 with Graves' ophthalmopathy. The chain carries TRBV5-1 and TRBJ1-1; 7 positions agree with TRBD1. The CDR3 nucleotides are TGCGCCAGCTGGACAGGTGACTTGAACACTGAAGCTTTCTTT. Protein product: CASWTGDLNTEAFF.